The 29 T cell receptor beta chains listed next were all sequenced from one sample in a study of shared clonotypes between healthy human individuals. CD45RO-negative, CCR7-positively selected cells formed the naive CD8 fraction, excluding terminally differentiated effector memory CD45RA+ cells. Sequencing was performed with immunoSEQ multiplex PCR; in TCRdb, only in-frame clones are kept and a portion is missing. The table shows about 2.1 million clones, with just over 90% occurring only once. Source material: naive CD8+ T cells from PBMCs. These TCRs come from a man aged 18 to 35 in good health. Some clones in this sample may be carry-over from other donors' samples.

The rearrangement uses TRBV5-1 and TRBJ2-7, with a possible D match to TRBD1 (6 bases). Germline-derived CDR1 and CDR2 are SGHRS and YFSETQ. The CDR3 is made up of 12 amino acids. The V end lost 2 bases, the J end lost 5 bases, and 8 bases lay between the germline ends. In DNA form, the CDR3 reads TGCGCCAGCAGCTTCCCAGGGGACGAGCAGTACTTC. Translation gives CASSFPGDEQYF.

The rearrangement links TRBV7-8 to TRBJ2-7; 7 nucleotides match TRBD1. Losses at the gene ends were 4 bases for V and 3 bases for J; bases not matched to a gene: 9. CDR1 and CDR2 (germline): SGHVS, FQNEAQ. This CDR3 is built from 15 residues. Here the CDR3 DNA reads TGTGCCAGCAGCTCCTCGACAGGGTCGCACTACGAGCAGTACTTC. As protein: CASSSSTGSHYEQYF.

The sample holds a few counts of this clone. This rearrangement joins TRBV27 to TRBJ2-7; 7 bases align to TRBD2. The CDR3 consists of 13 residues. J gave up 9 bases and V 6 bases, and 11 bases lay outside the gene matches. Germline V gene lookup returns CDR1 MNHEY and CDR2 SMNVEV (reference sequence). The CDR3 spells CASSSSGTTSQYF. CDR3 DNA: TGTGCCAGCAGCTCTTCCGGGACTACGTCGCAGTACTTC.

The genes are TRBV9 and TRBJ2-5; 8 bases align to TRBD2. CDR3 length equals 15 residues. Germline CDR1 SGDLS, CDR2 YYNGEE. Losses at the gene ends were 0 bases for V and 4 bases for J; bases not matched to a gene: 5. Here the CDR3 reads CASSVAGGTTETQYF. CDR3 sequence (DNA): TGTGCCAGCAGCGTAGCGGGGGGGACCACAGAGACCCAGTACTTC.

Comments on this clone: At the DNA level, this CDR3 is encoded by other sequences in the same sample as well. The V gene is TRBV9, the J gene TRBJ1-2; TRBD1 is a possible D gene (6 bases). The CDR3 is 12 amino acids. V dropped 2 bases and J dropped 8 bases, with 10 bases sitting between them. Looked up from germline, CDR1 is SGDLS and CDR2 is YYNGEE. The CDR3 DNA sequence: TGTGCCAGCAGCGTTGACAGGTCGGGCTACACCTTC. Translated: CASSVDRSGYTF.

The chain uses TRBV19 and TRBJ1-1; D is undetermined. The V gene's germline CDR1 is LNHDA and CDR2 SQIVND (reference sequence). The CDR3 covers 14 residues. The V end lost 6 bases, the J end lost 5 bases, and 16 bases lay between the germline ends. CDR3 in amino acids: CASSIVSLGTEAFF. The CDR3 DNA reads TGTGCCAGTAGCATTGTATCCTTAGGAACTGAAGCTTTCTTT.

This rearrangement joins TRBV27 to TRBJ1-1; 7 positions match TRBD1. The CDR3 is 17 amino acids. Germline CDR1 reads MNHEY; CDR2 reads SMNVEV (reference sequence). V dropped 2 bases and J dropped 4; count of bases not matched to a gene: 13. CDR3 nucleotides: TGTGCCAGCAGTTTAATCCCGGCAGGGGGATACGGCACTGAAGCTTTCTTT. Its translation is CASSLIPAGGYGTEAFF.

CDR3 nucleotide sequence: TGTGCCAGCAGCCCTGGACTAGCGGACCATACCTACAATGAGCAGTTCTTC. Its protein is CASSPGLADHTYNEQFF. The chain combines TRBV7-6 with TRBJ2-1; 10 nucleotides agree with TRBD2. The germline gives CDR1 SGHVS, CDR2 FNYEAQ. Losses at the gene ends were 5 bases for V and 2 bases for J; bases not matched to a gene: 9. This CDR3 region has 17 residues.

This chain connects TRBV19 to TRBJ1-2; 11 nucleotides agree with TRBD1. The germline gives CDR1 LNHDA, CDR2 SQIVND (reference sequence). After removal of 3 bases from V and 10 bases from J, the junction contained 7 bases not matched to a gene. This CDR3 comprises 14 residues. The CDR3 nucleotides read TGTGCCAGTAGTATCCGGGACAGGGGGAGTGACTACACCTTC. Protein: CASSIRDRGSDYTF.

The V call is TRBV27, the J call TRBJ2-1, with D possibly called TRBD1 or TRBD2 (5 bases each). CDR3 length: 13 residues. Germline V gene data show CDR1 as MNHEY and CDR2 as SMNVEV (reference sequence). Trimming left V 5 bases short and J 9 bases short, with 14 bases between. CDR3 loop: CASSLGLRGEQFF. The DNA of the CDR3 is TGTGCCAGCAGTCTAGGGCTGAGGGGTGAGCAGTTCTTC.

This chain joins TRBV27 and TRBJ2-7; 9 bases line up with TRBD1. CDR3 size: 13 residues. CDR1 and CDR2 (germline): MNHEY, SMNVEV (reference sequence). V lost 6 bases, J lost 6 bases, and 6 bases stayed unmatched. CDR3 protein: CASSLRTGVEQYF. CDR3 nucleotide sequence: TGTGCCAGCAGCCTTAGGACAGGGGTCGAGCAGTACTTC.

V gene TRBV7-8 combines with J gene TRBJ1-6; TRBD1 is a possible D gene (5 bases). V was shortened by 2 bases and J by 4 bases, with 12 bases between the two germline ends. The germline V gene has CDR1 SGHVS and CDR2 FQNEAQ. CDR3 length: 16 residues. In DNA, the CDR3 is TGTGCCAGCAGCTTACAGGGCTTCTCGTATAATTCACCCCTCCACTTT. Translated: CASSLQGFSYNSPLHF.

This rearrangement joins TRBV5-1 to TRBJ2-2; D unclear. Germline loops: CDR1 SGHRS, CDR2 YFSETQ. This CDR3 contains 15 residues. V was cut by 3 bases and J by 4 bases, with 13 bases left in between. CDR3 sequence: CASSSTSPGTGELFF. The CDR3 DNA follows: TGCGCCAGCAGCTCGACCAGCCCGGGCACCGGGGAGCTGTTTTTT.

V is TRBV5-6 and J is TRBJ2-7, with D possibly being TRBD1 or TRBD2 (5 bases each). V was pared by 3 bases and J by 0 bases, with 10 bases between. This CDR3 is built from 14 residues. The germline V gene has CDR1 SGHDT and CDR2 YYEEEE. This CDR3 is CASSWDPSSYEQYF. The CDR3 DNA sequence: TGTGCCAGCAGCTGGGACCCTAGCTCCTACGAGCAGTACTTC.

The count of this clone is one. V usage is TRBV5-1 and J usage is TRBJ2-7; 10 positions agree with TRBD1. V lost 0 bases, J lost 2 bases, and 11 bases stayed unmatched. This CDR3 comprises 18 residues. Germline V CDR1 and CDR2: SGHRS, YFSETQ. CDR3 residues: CASSLDGTGALKAYEQYF. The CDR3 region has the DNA TGCGCCAGCAGCTTGGATGGGACAGGGGCTTTAAAAGCCTACGAGCAGTACTTC.

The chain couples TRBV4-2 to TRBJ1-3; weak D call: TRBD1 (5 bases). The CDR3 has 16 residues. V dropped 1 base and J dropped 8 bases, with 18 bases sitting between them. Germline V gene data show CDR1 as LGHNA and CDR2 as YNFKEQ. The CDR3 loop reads CASSQALAQVGDTIYF. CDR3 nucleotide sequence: TGTGCCAGCAGCCAAGCGCTCGCACAGGTCGGGGACACCATATATTTT.

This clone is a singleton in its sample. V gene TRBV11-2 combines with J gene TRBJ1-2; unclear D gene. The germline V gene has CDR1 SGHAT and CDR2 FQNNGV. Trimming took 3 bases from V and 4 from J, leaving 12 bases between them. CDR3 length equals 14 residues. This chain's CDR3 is CASSFSSSGYGYTF. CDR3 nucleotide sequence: TGTGCCAGCAGCTTCAGCTCTTCGGGCTATGGCTACACCTTC.

The CDR3 coding sequence is TGTGCCAGCAGCCTTGACGGGGAGCCAGATACGCAGTATTTT. It yields the protein CASSLDGEPDTQYF. V and J are TRBV9 and TRBJ2-3; D may be TRBD2 (5 bases). The CDR3 has 14 amino acids. The germline V gene encodes CDR1 SGDLS and CDR2 YYNGEE. V lost 4 bases and J 4 bases, leaving 13 bases between the germline ends.

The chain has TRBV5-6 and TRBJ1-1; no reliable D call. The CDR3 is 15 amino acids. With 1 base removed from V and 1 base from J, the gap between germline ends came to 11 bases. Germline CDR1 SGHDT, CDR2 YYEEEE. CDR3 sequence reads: CASSLFRTSNTEAFF. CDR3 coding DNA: TGTGCCAGCAGCTTGTTTCGGACTTCGAACACTGAAGCTTTCTTT.

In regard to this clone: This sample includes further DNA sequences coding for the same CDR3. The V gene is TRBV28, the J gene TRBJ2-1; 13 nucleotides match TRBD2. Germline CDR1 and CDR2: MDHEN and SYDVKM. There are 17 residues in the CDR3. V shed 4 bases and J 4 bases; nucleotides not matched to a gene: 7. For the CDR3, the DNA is TGTGCCAGCAGTTCCCGACTAGCGGGAGGTCAGTACAATGAGCAGTTCTTC. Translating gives CASSSRLAGGQYNEQFF.

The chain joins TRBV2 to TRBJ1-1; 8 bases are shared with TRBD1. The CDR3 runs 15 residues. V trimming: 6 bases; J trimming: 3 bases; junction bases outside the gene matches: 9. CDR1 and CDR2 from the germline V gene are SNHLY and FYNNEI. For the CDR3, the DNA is TGTGCCAGCAGATCGGACAGGGTTGGACACACTGAAGCTTTCTTT. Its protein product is CASRSDRVGHTEAFF.

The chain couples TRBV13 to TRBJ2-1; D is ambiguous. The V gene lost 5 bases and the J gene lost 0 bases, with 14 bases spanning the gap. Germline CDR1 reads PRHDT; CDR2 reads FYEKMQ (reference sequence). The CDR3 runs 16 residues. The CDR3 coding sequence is TGTGCCAGCAGCCACTCTAGGAAGGCCTCCTACAATGAGCAGTTCTTC. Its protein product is CASSHSRKASYNEQFF.

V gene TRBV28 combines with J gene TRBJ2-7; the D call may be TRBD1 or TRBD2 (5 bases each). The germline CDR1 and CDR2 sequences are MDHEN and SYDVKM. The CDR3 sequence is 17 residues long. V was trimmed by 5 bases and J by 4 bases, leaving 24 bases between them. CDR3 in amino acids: CASSPRGVARGGYEQYF. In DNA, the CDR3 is TGTGCCAGCAGTCCGCGTGGGGTAGCGAGGGGCGGATACGAGCAGTACTTC. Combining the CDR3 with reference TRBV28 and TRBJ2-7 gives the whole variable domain DVKVTQSSRYLVKRTGEKVFLECVQDMDHENMFWYRQDPGLGLRLIYFSYDVKMKEKGDIPEGYSVSREKKERFSLILESASTNQTSMYLCASSPRGVARGGYEQYFGPGTRLTVT.

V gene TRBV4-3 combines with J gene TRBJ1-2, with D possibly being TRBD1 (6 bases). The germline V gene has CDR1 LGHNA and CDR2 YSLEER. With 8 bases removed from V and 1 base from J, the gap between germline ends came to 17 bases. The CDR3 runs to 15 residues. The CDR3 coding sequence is TGCGCCAGCCGCCCGGAAGGGGGACTTAACTATGGCTACACCTTC. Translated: CASRPEGGLNYGYTF.

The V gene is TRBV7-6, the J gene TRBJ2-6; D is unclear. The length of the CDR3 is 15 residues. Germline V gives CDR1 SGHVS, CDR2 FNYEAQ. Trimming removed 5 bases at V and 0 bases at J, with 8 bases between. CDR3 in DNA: TGTGCCAGCAGCCAAACCAGCTCTGGGGCCAACGTCCTGACTTTC. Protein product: CASSQTSSGANVLTF.

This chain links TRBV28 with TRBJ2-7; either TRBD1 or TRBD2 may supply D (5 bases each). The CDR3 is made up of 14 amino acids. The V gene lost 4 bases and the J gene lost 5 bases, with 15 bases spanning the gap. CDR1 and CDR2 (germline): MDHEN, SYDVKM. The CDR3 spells CASSSGPVVNEQYF. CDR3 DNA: TGTGCCAGCAGTTCGGGACCAGTAGTAAACGAGCAGTACTTC.

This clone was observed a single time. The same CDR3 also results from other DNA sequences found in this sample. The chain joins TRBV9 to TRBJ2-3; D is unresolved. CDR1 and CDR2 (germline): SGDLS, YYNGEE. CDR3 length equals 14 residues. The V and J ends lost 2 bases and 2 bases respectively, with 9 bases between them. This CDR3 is CASSVGGDTDTQYF. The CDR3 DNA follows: TGTGCCAGCAGCGTCGGCGGAGACACAGATACGCAGTATTTT.

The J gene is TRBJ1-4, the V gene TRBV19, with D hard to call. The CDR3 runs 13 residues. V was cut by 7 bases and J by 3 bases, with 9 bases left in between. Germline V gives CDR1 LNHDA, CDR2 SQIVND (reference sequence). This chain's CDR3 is CASKGGPNEKLFF. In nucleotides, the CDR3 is TGTGCCAGTAAGGGTGGGCCTAATGAAAAACTGTTTTTT.

CDR3 region: CASSPQGQGLRGMGNTIYF. The CDR3 DNA follows: TGTGCCAGCAGTCCACAGGGACAGGGGCTAAGGGGAATGGGAAACACCATATATTTT. The gene calls are TRBV28 and TRBJ1-3; the match to TRBD1 covers 10 bases. The germline V gene encodes CDR1 MDHEN and CDR2 SYDVKM. This CDR3 contains 19 residues. V shed 5 bases and J 4 bases; nucleotides not matched to a gene: 17.